This record concerns one T cell receptor beta chain sequence. This sample was taken from a study of control samples from healthy donors and cancer patients. Sequencing used immunoSEQ multiplex PCR; TCRdb keeps in-frame clones, though not all of them. This sample carries 90,000 to 110,000 clones, about nine tenths of them seen once, and the ten largest clones take more than 3.5%. The length of the CDR3 is 15 residues. CDR1 and CDR2 (germline): LGHNA, YNFKEQ. V dropped 5 bases and J dropped 10 bases, with 23 bases sitting between them. The receptor was derived from a human donor in good health. The donor label of this sample is uncertain. Sample: blood. This chain links TRBV4-2 with TRBJ1-2; D possibly corresponds to TRBD1 (5 bases). The CDR3 loop reads CASSSLWGQGEIYTF. For the CDR3, the DNA is TGTGCCAGCAGCTCCCTTTGGGGCCAGGGAGAGATCTACACCTTC.